The sequence of this T cell receptor beta chain was determined in a study of control samples from healthy donors and cancer patients (TCRdb year 2020). On this clone itself: Its antigen target is currently unknown. No base quality values were provided; no much bigger clone lies one nucleotide off.

Receptor amplification or capture employed the immunoSEQ multiplex PCR assay. TCRdb mirrors the immuneACCESS table, restricted to in-frame sequences. Some clones are absent from its copies; in checked studies, under half trace to an unresolved V gene, and the reason for the others is unknown. In all, the sample holds some 120,000 clones, and over 75% of those were seen once. The ten largest clones take up about 2.7% of the sample. The TCR originated in a man in his sixties in good health. Sequencing was done on a sample of blood.

CDR3 region: CASSSTKTGTGGAYEQYF. The nucleotide sequence is TGTGCCAGCTCATCGACCAAAACCGGGACAGGGGGTGCCTACGAGCAGTACTTC. Rearrangement joined TRBV18 to TRBJ2-7, with TRBD1 matching 11 junction bases. There are 18 amino acids in the CDR3, from cysteine to phenylalanine inclusive. Only the CDR3 region is kept as DNA, spanning 54 bases read in frame from base 1. The CDR1 and CDR2 encoded by the germline V gene are KGHSH and LQKENI. Ends trimmed: V by 5 bases, J by 2 bases; bases unmatched to a gene: 14.